This T cell receptor beta chain emerged from a study of beta chain features in type 1 diabetes. Study overall: Patients shared similar age, gender and cell yields with healthy donors.

Expressed TCRB transcripts got sequenced, as all isolated RNA was reverse transcribed. Only in-frame clones appear in the TCRdb table, and some are missing; sequencing was by immunoSEQ multiplex PCR. The repertoire holds around 97,000 clones, with under 30% as singletons. As to this clone: Antigen unknown.

Study outcomes and limitations: Shorter TCRB CDR3s, moderately but significantly so, were found in Type 1 diabetes patients in all four CD4+ subsets. Healthy donors had naive, central memory and Treg TCRB repertoires that appeared less similar than those seen among patients.

The CDR3 runs to 16 residues. V shed 2 bases and J 5 bases; nucleotides not matched to a gene: 8. Per the germline V gene, CDR1 is SGHTA and CDR2 is FQGNSA. The sample taken for sequencing was central memory CD4+ T cells from blood. J is TRBJ2-2 and V is TRBV7-2; 7 bases fit TRBD1. The source of this sequence is a woman aged 18-29 years with type 1 diabetes. The CDR3, as DNA: TGTGCCAGCAGCTTAAGAAAGGGGGCTGTAACCGGGGAGCTGTTTTTT. Encoded protein: CASSLRKGAVTGELFF.